Each of the 18 T cell receptor beta chains below was sequenced from the same sample in a study of blood T cell repertoires in COVID-19. Assay used: immunoSEQ multiplex PCR; TCRdb lists only in-frame clones, some missing. This sample has some 190,000 clones, with 80% to 90% found just once. The sequencing sample was made of peripheral blood. The origin of the receptors is a human donor with active or convalescent COVID-19. The donor label of this sample is uncertain.

The CDR3 is CSVERRSGTTNTGELFF. CDR3 bases: TGCAGCGTCGAACGGCGTAGCGGGACTACAAACACCGGGGAGCTGTTTTTT. The chain links TRBV29-1 to TRBJ2-2, with 8 nucleotides matching TRBD2. Germline-derived CDR1 and CDR2 are SQVTM and ANQGSEA. V gave up 6 bases and J gave up 2 bases; unmatched junction bases: 14. The CDR3 has 17 amino acids.

This chain uses TRBV5-1 with TRBJ2-1; TRBD2 matches 8 bases. This CDR3 has 15 residues. Looked up from germline, CDR1 is SGHRS and CDR2 is YFSETQ. V dropped 0 bases and J dropped 5; count of bases not matched to a gene: 4. This CDR3 reads CASSLALAGDNEQFF. In DNA form, the CDR3 reads TGCGCCAGCAGCTTGGCCCTAGCGGGTGACAATGAGCAGTTCTTC. Together with reference TRBV5-1 and TRBJ2-1, the CDR3 gives the full variable domain: KAGVTQTPRYLIKTRGQQVTLSCSPISGHRSVSWYQQTPGQGLQFLFEYFSETQRNKGNFPGRFSGRQFSNSRSEMNVSTLELGDSALYLCASSLALAGDNEQFFGPGTRLTVL.

The gene calls are TRBV19 and TRBJ2-7; D is perhaps TRBD1 (5 bases). Germline CDR1 reads LNHDA; CDR2 reads SQIVND (reference sequence). V lost 2 bases and J lost 0, with 5 bases in between. The CDR3 consists of 13 residues. CDR3 loop: CASSITGSYEQYF. The CDR3 DNA is TGTGCCAGTAGTATAACAGGCTCCTACGAGCAGTACTTC.

The V call is TRBV9, the J call TRBJ2-2; D is unclear. The germline CDR1 and CDR2 sequences are SGDLS and YYNGEE. V was trimmed by 0 bases and J by 4 bases, leaving 13 bases between them. This CDR3 has 16 amino acids. CDR3 bases: TGTGCCAGCAGCGTAGAGTTGCTGGCCGCCACCGGGGAGCTGTTTTTT. Its translation is CASSVELLAATGELFF. Full variable domain (rest looked up from reference TRBV9 and TRBJ2-2): DSGVTQTPKHLITATGQRVTLRCSPRSGDLSVYWYQQSLDQGLQFLIQYYNGEERAKGNILERFSAQQFPDLHSELNLSSLELGDSALYFCASSVELLAATGELFFGEGSRLTVL.

This clone has just one count. The chain has TRBV4-2 and TRBJ1-2; D may be TRBD1 (6 bases). The germline gives CDR1 LGHNA, CDR2 YNFKEQ. CDR3 length: 17 amino acids. V shed 1 base and J shed 0 bases, with 15 bases lying between them. The CDR3 region has the DNA TGTGCCAGCAGCCAAGCGGGGGGCAGGTCAGCTAACTATGGCTACACCTTC. This sequence encodes CASSQAGGRSANYGYTF.

The V call is TRBV9, the J call TRBJ1-2; 9 nucleotides line up with TRBD1. The V and J ends lost 4 bases and 8 bases, in that order; junction bases with no gene match: 6. The CDR3 is made up of 13 amino acids. Germline values: CDR1 SGDLS, CDR2 YYNGEE. The CDR3 DNA is TGTGCCAGCAGCCCCCAGGACAGGGGCGGCTACACCTTC. This sequence encodes CASSPQDRGGYTF.

This clone was detected once. The chain carries TRBV9 and TRBJ2-3, with 9 nucleotides matching TRBD1. The V gene end was trimmed by 4 bases and the J gene end by 1 base; junction bases not matched to a gene: 4. CDR3 size: 15 residues. Germline V gene lookup returns CDR1 SGDLS and CDR2 YYNGEE. This chain's CDR3 is CASSSRQGGTDTQYF. CDR3 coding DNA: TGTGCCAGCAGCTCCAGACAGGGGGGCACAGATACGCAGTATTTT. Supplemented by reference TRBV9 and TRBJ2-3, the full variable domain reads DSGVTQTPKHLITATGQRVTLRCSPRSGDLSVYWYQQSLDQGLQFLIQYYNGEERAKGNILERFSAQQFPDLHSELNLSSLELGDSALYFCASSSRQGGTDTQYFGPGTRLTVL.

The sample holds one count of this clone. The chain uses TRBV3-1 (or the pseudogene TRBV3-2) and TRBJ2-1; TRBD2 aligns across 8 bases. V dropped 0 bases and J dropped 9; count of bases not matched to a gene: 7. The CDR3 has 15 amino acids. CDR1 is LGHDT and CDR2 is YNNKEL in the germline V gene (reference sequence). As DNA, the CDR3 is TGTGCCAGCAGCCAAGATCCAGCGGGAGATGTTGAGCAGTTCTTC. Its translation is CASSQDPAGDVEQFF.

The rearrangement joins TRBV5-4 to TRBJ1-2; D uncertain. The germline gives CDR1 SGHNT, CDR2 YYREEE (reference sequence). There are 15 residues in the CDR3. V lost 4 bases and J 0 bases, leaving 13 bases between the germline ends. CDR3 bases: TGTGCCAGCAGCGCCGCCACAGCCTCTAACTATGGCTACACCTTC. It is translated as CASSAATASNYGYTF.

The chain links TRBV28 to TRBJ1-1; maybe TRBD1 (5 bases). V gave up 2 bases and J gave up 2 bases, with 15 bases separating them. Germline values: CDR1 MDHEN, CDR2 SYDVKM. The CDR3 loop spans 16 amino acids. CDR3 in DNA: TGTGCCAGCAGTTTAAAAGGGGCGATTATAAACACTGAAGCTTTCTTT. Amino acids: CASSLKGAIINTEAFF.

The J gene is TRBJ2-3, the V gene TRBV18; TRBD2 agrees at 8 bases. Trimming at V came to 3 bases and at J to 2 bases, leaving 7 bases not matched to a gene. The CDR3 has 16 amino acids. Per germline, CDR1 KGHSH and CDR2 LQKENI. The CDR3 bases are TGTGCCAGCTCACCTCAAATAGCGGGATTCACAGATACGCAGTATTTT. Its protein product is CASSPQIAGFTDTQYF. Full variable domain (rest looked up from reference TRBV18 and TRBJ2-3): NAGVMQNPRHLVRRRGQEARLRCSPMKGHSHVYWYRQLPEEGLKFMVYLQKENIIDESGMPKERFSAEFPKEGPSILRIQQVVRGDSAAYFCASSPQIAGFTDTQYFGPGTRLTVL.

The V gene is TRBV27, the J gene TRBJ2-5; D gene uncertain. CDR1 is MNHEY, CDR2 SMNVEV, per germline (reference sequence). V lost 2 bases and J lost 1, with 5 bases in between. The CDR3 is made up of 13 amino acids. The CDR3 loop reads CASSLAPQETQYF. CDR3 in DNA: TGTGCCAGCAGTTTAGCGCCCCAAGAGACCCAGTACTTC.

V and J are TRBV13 and TRBJ2-7, with 8 nucleotides matching TRBD1. The CDR3 runs 16 residues. V gave up 5 bases and J gave up 6 bases; unmatched junction bases: 15. Germline V gives CDR1 PRHDT, CDR2 FYEKMQ (reference sequence). The CDR3 reads CASSTPDRGPTGEQYF. The CDR3 DNA is TGTGCCAGCAGCACTCCTGACAGGGGCCCGACTGGCGAGCAGTACTTC. Complete variable domain (other parts from reference TRBV13 and TRBJ2-7): AAGVIQSPRHLIKEKRETATLKCYPIPRHDTVYWYQQGPGQDPQFLISFYEKMQSDKGSIPDRFSAQQFSDYHSELNMSSLELGDSALYFCASSTPDRGPTGEQYFGPGTRLTVT.

The chain employs TRBV7-2 and TRBJ2-1; the match to TRBD2 covers 10 bases. Germline V gives CDR1 SGHTA, CDR2 FQGNSA. The V gene end was trimmed by 5 bases and the J gene end by 4 bases; junction bases not matched to a gene: 14. The CDR3 has 18 amino acids. CDR3 loop: CASSSFVGSGGNYNEQFF. CDR3 DNA sequence: TGTGCCAGCAGCAGCTTCGTAGGTAGCGGGGGGAATTACAATGAGCAGTTCTTC.

V is TRBV7-2 and J is TRBJ1-2; TRBD1 might be the D (6 bases). This CDR3 contains 14 residues. Germline V lookup: CDR1 SGHTA, CDR2 FQGNSA. V lost 1 base and J lost 2, with 8 bases in between. The CDR3 DNA follows: TGTGCCAGCAGCTTAGGGGGGCCGAACTATGGCTACACCTTC. This gives the protein CASSLGGPNYGYTF.

Only one count was recorded for this clone. This chain joins TRBV9 and TRBJ2-1; the D is unclear. The V end was cut by 3 bases, the J end by 8 bases, with 9 bases between. This CDR3 has 12 residues. In germline, CDR1 is SGDLS, CDR2 YYNGEE. In DNA form, the CDR3 reads TGTGCCAGCAGCGGCGCCAATGATGAGCAGTTCTTC. This gives the protein CASSGANDEQFF. Full variable domain (outside the CDR3, taken from reference TRBV9 and TRBJ2-1): DSGVTQTPKHLITATGQRVTLRCSPRSGDLSVYWYQQSLDQGLQFLIQYYNGEERAKGNILERFSAQQFPDLHSELNLSSLELGDSALYFCASSGANDEQFFGPGTRLTVL.

The chain has TRBV5-5 and TRBJ1-6; D is possibly TRBD1 (6 bases). V dropped 2 bases and J dropped 2 bases, with 11 bases sitting between them. From germline, CDR1 is SGHKS and CDR2 YYEKEE (reference sequence). CDR3 length: 16 residues. The CDR3 sequence is CASSFKQGTYNSPLHF. Here the CDR3 DNA reads TGTGCCAGCAGCTTCAAACAGGGAACCTATAATTCACCCCTCCACTTT.

The count of this clone is one. The chain has TRBV5-6 and TRBJ2-5; 9 bases are a match to TRBD2. Germline V CDR1 and CDR2: SGHDT, YYEEEE. The ends lost 4 bases at V and 4 bases at J; junction bases unmatched: 8. The CDR3 runs to 15 residues. For the CDR3, the DNA is TGTGCCAGCAGCCCTAGCGGGATCTTCCTAGAGACCCAGTACTTC. This sequence encodes CASSPSGIFLETQYF.